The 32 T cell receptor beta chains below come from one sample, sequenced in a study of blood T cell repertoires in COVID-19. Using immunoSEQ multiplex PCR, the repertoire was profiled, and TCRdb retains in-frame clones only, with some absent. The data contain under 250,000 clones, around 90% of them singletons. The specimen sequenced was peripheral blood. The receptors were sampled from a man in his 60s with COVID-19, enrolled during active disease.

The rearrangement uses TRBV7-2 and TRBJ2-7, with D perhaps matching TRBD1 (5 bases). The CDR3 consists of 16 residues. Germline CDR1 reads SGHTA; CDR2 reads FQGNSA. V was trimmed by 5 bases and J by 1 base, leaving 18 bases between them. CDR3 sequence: CASSPTTGSISYEQYF. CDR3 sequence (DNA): TGTGCCAGCAGCCCCACTACAGGCTCAATTTCCTACGAGCAGTACTTC.

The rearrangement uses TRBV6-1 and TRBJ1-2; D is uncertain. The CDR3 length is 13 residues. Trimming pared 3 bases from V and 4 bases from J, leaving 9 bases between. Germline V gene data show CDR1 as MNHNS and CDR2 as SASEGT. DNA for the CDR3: TGTGCCAGCAGTGATTTTGGCTTCTATGGCTACACCTTC. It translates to CASSDFGFYGYTF.

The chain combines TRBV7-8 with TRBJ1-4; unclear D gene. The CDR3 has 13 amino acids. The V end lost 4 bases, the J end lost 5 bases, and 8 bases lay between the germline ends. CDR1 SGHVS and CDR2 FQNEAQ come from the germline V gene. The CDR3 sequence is CASSWRDNEKLFF. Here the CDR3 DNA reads TGTGCCAGCAGCTGGAGAGACAATGAAAAACTGTTTTTT.

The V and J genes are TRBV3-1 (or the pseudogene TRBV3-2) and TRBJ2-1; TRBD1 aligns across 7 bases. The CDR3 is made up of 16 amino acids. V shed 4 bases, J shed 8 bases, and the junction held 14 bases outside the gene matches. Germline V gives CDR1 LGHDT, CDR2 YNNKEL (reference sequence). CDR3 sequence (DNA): TGTGCCAGCAGCCCGTACGGTGGGACAAGGGGGCATGAGCAGTTCTTC. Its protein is CASSPYGGTRGHEQFF.

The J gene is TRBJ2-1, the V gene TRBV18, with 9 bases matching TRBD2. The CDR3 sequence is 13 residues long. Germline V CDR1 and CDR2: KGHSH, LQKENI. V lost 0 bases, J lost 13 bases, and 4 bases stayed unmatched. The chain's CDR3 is CASSPPSSGDQFF. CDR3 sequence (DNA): TGTGCCAGCTCACCACCATCTAGCGGGGATCAGTTCTTC.

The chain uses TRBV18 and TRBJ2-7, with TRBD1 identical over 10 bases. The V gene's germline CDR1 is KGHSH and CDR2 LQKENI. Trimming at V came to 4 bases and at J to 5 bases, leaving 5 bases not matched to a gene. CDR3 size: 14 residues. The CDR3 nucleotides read TGTGCCAGCTCACGACAGGGGGCAAGCGACGAGCAGTACTTC. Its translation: CASSRQGASDEQYF. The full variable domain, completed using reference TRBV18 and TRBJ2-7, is NAGVMQNPRHLVRRRGQEARLRCSPMKGHSHVYWYRQLPEEGLKFMVYLQKENIIDESGMPKERFSAEFPKEGPSILRIQQVVRGDSAAYFCASSRQGASDEQYFGPGTRLTVT.

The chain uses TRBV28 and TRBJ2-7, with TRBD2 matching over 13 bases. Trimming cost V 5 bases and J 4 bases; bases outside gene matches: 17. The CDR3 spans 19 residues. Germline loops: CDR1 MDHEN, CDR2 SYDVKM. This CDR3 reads CASSPSTSGRAREVYEQYF. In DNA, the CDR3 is TGTGCCAGCAGTCCCTCTACTAGCGGGAGGGCCCGGGAGGTTTACGAGCAGTACTTC. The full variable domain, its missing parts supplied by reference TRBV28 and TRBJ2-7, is DVKVTQSSRYLVKRTGEKVFLECVQDMDHENMFWYRQDPGLGLRLIYFSYDVKMKEKGDIPEGYSVSREKKERFSLILESASTNQTSMYLCASSPSTSGRAREVYEQYFGPGTRLTVT.

The CDR3 here is CASSNPGTGVASYEQYF. CDR3 sequence (DNA): TGTGCCAGTAGTAACCCCGGGACAGGGGTGGCCTCCTACGAGCAGTACTTC. V usage is TRBV19 and J usage is TRBJ2-7; 10 bases align to TRBD1. The V segment lost 4 bases and the J segment 0 bases; nucleotides outside the gene matches: 9. CDR1 and CDR2 (germline): LNHDA, SQIVND (reference sequence). The CDR3 consists of 17 residues.

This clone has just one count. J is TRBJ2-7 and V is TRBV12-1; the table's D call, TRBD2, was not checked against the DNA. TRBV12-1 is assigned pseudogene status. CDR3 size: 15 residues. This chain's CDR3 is CASSVGPSEGNEQYF. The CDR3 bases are TGTGCCAGCAGCGTCGGACCCTCCGAGGGAAACGAGCAGTACTTC.

The CDR3 region is CASSPPGGRYTEAFF. DNA of the CDR3: TGTGCCAGCAGCCCTCCGGGGGGTAGGTACACTGAAGCTTTCTTT. V usage is TRBV7-9 and J usage is TRBJ1-1; possible D gene TRBD1, 5 bases. Germline lookup yields CDR1 SEHNR and CDR2 FQNEAQ (reference sequence). The CDR3 loop spans 15 amino acids. Trimming left V 5 bases short and J 3 bases short, with 16 bases between. The whole variable domain, remainder taken from reference TRBV7-9 and TRBJ1-1, is DTGVSQNPRHKITKRGQNVTFRCDPISEHNRLYWYRQTLGQGPEFLTYFQNEAQLEKSRLLSDRFSAERPKGSFSTLEIQRTEQGDSAMYLCASSPPGGRYTEAFFGQGTRLTVV.

Written as DNA, the CDR3 is TGTGCCAGCAGCTTTGCCAGATCGCCGGGTGGCTACACCTTC. This gives the protein CASSFARSPGGYTF. V and J are TRBV5-4 and TRBJ1-2; D uncertain. This CDR3 spans 14 amino acids. Per germline, CDR1 SGHNT and CDR2 YYREEE (reference sequence). Trimming stripped 2 bases from V and 7 bases from J, with 15 bases between.

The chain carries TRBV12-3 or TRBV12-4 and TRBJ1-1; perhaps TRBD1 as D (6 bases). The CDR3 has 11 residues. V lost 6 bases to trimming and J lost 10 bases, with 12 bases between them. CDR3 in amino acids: CASRNRDRAFF. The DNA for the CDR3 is TGTGCCAGCAGGAACAGGGACCGAGCTTTCTTT.

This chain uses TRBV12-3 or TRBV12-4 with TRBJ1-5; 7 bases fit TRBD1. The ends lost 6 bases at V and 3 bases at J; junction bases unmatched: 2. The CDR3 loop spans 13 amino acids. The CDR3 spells CASSTGDNQPQHF. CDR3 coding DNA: TGTGCCAGCAGCACAGGGGACAATCAGCCCCAGCATTTT.

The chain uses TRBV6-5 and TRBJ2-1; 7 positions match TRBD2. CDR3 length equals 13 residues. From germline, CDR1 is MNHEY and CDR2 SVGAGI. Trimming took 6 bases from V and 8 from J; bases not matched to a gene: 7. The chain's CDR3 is CASRFGLEDEQFF. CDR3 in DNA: TGTGCCAGCAGATTTGGACTAGAAGATGAGCAGTTCTTC.

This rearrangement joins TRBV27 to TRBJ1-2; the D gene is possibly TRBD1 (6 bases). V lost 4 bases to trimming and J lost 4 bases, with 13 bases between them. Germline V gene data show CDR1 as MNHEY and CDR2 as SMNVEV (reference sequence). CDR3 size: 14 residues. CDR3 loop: CASSSLQGSYGYTF. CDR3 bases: TGTGCCAGCAGTTCACTACAGGGTAGCTATGGCTACACCTTC.

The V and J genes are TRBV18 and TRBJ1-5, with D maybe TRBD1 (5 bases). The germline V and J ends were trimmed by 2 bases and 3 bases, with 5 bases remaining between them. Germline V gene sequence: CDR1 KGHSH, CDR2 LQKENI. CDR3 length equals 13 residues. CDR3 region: CASSPGANQPQHF. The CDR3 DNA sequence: TGTGCCAGCTCACCAGGGGCCAATCAGCCCCAGCATTTT.

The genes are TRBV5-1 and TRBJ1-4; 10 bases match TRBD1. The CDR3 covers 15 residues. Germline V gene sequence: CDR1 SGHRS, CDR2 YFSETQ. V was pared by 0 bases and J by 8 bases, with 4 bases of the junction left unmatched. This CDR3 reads CASSLGGTGDEKLFF. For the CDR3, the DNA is TGCGCCAGCAGCTTGGGAGGGACAGGGGACGAAAAACTGTTTTTT.

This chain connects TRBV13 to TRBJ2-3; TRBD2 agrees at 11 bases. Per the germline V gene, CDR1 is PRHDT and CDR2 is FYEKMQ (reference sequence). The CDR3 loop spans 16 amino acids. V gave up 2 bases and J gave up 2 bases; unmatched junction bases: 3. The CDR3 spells CASSLRLAGPTDTQYF. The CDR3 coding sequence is TGTGCCAGCAGCTTACGACTAGCGGGGCCCACAGATACGCAGTATTTT.

CDR3 nucleotide sequence: TGTGCCAGCATGCCTACCCCGGGACAGGAAGAGGCCCACTATGGCTACACCTTC. This sequence encodes CASMPTPGQEEAHYGYTF. V is TRBV21-1 and J is TRBJ1-2; the D call TRBD1 from the table was never checked on the DNA. TRBV21-1 is classified as a pseudogene. CDR3 size: 18 residues.

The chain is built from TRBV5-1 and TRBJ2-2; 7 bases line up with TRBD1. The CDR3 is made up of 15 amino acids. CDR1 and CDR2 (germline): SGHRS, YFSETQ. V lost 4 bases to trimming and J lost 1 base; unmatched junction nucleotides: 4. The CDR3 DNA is TGCGCCAGCAGCCTGGACAGGTTGAACACCGGGGAGCTGTTTTTT. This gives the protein CASSLDRLNTGELFF.

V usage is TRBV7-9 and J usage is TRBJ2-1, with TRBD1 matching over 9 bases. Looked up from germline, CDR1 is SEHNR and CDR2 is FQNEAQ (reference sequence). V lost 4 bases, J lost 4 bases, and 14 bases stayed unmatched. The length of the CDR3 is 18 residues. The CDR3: CASSSGQGGPGRYNEQFF. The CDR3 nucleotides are TGTGCCAGCAGCTCGGGACAGGGAGGGCCTGGGCGTTACAATGAGCAGTTCTTC.

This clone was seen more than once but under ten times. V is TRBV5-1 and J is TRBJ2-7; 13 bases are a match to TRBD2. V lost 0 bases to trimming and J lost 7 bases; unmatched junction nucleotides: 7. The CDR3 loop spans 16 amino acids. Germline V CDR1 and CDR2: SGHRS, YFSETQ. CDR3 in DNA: TGCGCCAGCAGCTTGGAAACTAGCGGGAGGGCCAGGGAGCAGTACTTC. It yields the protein CASSLETSGRAREQYF.

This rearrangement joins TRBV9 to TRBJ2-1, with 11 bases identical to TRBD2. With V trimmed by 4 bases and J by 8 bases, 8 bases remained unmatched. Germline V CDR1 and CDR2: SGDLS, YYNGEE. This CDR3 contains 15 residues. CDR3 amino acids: CASSPLAGGLDEQFF. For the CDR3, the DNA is TGTGCCAGCAGCCCATTAGCGGGGGGGTTGGATGAGCAGTTCTTC.

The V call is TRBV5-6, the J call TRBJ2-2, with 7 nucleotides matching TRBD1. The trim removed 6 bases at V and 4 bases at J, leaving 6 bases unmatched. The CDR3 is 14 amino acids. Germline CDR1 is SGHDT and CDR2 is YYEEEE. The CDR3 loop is CASNRDRITGELFF. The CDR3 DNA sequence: TGTGCCAGCAACCGGGACAGAATCACCGGGGAGCTGTTTTTT.

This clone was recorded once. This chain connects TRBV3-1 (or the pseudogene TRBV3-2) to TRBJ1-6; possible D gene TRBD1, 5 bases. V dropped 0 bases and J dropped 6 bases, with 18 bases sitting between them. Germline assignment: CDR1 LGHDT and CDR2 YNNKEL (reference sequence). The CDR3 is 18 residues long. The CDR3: CASSQDTARVDGNSPLHF. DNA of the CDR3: TGTGCCAGCAGCCAAGACACGGCCAGGGTCGATGGTAATTCACCCCTCCACTTT.

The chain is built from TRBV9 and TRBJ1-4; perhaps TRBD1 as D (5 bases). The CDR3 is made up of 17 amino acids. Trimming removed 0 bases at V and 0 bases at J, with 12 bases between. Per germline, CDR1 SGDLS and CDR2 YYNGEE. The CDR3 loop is CASSVEWGPATNEKLFF. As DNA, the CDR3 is TGTGCCAGCAGCGTAGAGTGGGGCCCTGCAACTAATGAAAAACTGTTTTTT.

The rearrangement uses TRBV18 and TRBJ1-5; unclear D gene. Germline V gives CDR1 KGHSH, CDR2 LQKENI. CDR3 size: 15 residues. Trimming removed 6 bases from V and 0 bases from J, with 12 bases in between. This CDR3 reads CASSYLGDSNQPQHF. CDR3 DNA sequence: TGTGCCAGCTCCTACCTGGGCGATAGCAATCAGCCCCAGCATTTT.

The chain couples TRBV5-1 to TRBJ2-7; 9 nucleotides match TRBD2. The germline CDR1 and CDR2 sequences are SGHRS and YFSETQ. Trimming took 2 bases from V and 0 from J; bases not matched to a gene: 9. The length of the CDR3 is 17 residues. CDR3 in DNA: TGCGCCAGCAGCTTCTCTATAGCGGGGGCGAGCTCCTACGAGCAGTACTTC. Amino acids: CASSFSIAGASSYEQYF.

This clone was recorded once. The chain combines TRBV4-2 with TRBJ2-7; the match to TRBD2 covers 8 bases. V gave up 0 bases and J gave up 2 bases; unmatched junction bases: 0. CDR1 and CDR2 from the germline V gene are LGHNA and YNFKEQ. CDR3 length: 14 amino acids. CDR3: CASSQDGRAYEQYF. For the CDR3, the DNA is TGTGCCAGCAGCCAAGACGGGAGGGCCTACGAGCAGTACTTC.

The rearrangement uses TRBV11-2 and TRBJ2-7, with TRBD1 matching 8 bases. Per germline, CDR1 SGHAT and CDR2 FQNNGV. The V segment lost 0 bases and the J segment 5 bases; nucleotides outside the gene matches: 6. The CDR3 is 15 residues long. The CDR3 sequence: CASSLEGQGRHEQYF. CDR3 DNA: TGTGCCAGCAGCTTAGAAGGACAGGGCCGTCACGAGCAGTACTTC.

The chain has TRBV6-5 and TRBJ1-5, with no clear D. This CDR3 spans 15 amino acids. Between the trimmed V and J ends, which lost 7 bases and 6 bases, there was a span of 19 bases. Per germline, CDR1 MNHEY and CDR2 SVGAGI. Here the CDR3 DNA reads TGTGCCAGCACCGAGGGAGTTGGAACGGGTCAGCCCCAGCATTTT. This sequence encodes CASTEGVGTGQPQHF.

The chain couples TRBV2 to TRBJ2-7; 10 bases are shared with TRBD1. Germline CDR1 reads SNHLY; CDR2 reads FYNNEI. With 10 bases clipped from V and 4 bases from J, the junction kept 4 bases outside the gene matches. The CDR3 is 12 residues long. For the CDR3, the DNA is TGTGCCACCTGGGACAGGGGATACGAGCAGTACTTC. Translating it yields CATWDRGYEQYF.